The 15 T cell receptor beta chains below all came from one sample that was sequenced in a study of cytomegalovirus exposure and HLA in healthy donors. The PCR was carried out with 60 Vbeta primers and 13 Jbeta primers. Some clones are missing from TCRdb's copy, which holds only in-frame ones; the method was immunoSEQ multiplex PCR. The sample has about 170,000 clones, 72% seen once. Sequencing was carried out using PBMCs. The receptors were gathered from a human donor in good health.

A few counts support this clone. V and J are TRBV30 and TRBJ2-7, with unresolved D. V gave up 1 base and J gave up 1 base, with 11 bases separating them. The germline gives CDR1 GTSNPN, CDR2 SVGIG (reference sequence). This CDR3 is built from 14 residues. CDR3 bases: TGTGCCTGGAGTGCCGACACACGTTCCTACGAGCAGTACTTC. This sequence encodes CAWSADTRSYEQYF. The whole variable domain, remainder taken from reference TRBV30 and TRBJ2-7, is SQTIHQWPATLVQPVGSPLSLECTVEGTSNPNLYWYRQAAGRGLQLLFYSVGIGQISSEVPQNLSASRPQDRQFILSSKKLLLSDSGFYLCAWSADTRSYEQYFGPGTRLTVT.

This clone was seen a single time. This sequence joins TRBV7-9 and TRBJ2-7; weak D call: TRBD1 (5 bases). V dropped 5 bases and J dropped 6 bases, with 14 bases sitting between them. Germline V gene data show CDR1 as SEHNR and CDR2 as FQNEAQ (reference sequence). CDR3 length: 13 residues. The CDR3 protein is CASSREPRGEQYF. The CDR3 nucleotides read TGTGCCAGCAGCCGAGAACCAAGGGGCGAGCAGTACTTC.

For this clone: Its ends do not fully match the called genes, so a read error is possible. The chain uses TRBV6-5 and TRBJ2-4; 8 bases are a match to TRBD1. In germline, CDR1 is MNHEY, CDR2 SVGAGI. This CDR3 has 15 amino acids. In DNA form, the CDR3 reads TGTGCCGGCAGCCCGGACAGGGTGGCCAAAAACATTCAGTACTTC. Protein product: CAGSPDRVAKNIQYF.

The rearrangement uses TRBV15 and TRBJ1-5; D unclear. With 1 base removed from V and 0 bases from J, the gap between germline ends came to 16 bases. Germline V gene lookup returns CDR1 LNHNV and CDR2 YYDKDF (reference sequence). The CDR3 loop spans 18 amino acids. CDR3 region: CATSRGTVTLYSNQPQHF. In nucleotides, the CDR3 is TGTGCCACCAGCAGAGGCACGGTCACTCTTTATAGCAATCAGCCCCAGCATTTT.

This chain uses TRBV7-3 with TRBJ2-5; maybe TRBD2 (6 bases). Germline V gene data show CDR1 as SGHTA and CDR2 as FQGTGA. The CDR3 extends over 15 amino acids. With 6 bases removed from V and 4 bases from J, the gap between germline ends came to 18 bases. The CDR3 nucleotides read TGTGCCAGCAGTCCAACTAGCCGGGCAGGAGAGACCCAGTACTTC. It specifies CASSPTSRAGETQYF.

This clone was counted once. CDR3 loop: CASSLAGAAREQYF. The DNA for the CDR3 is TGTGCCAGCAGCTTAGCGGGGGCGGCCCGCGAGCAGTACTTC. This chain links TRBV7-2 with TRBJ2-5; D perhaps matches TRBD1 (6 bases). The end of the DNA is better explained by TRBJ2-7, so the J call may be wrong. The CDR3 runs to 14 residues. In germline, CDR1 is SGHTA, CDR2 FQGNSA.

This chain uses TRBV30 with TRBJ1-5; TRBD1 might be the D (6 bases). V was pared by 0 bases and J by 13 bases, with 10 bases between. The CDR3 has 11 residues. Germline CDR1 GTSNPN, CDR2 SVGIG (reference sequence). CDR3 nucleotides: TGTGCCTGGAGTGTACAGGACAGACAGCATTTT. Protein product: CAWSVQDRQHF.

V is TRBV5-1 and J is TRBJ2-2, with 11 bases matching TRBD2. This CDR3 is built from 16 residues. CDR1 and CDR2 from the germline V gene are SGHRS and YFSETQ. V dropped 1 base and J dropped 5; count of bases not matched to a gene: 4. CDR3 protein: CASSLLLAGATGELFF. For the CDR3, the DNA is TGCGCCAGCAGCTTGTTACTAGCGGGGGCGACCGGGGAGCTGTTTTTT.

The rearrangement links TRBV4-3 to TRBJ2-5; 9 bases map to TRBD2. Judging by the DNA end, TRBJ2-7 fits better; the J call may be wrong. The CDR3 has 16 residues. Germline CDR1 reads LGHNA; CDR2 reads YSLEER. The CDR3: CASSQDRTSGSYEQYF. In DNA form, the CDR3 reads TGCGCCAGCAGCCAAGACCGTACTAGCGGGTCCTACGAGCAGTACTTC.

The table lists this clone with a few counts. The chain employs TRBV4-1 and TRBJ2-7; TRBD2 matches at 8 bases. V was clipped by 1 base and J by 0 bases; unmatched bases: 11. CDR3 length: 18 amino acids. Germline V lookup: CDR1 MGHRA, CDR2 YSYEKL. The CDR3: CASSQVGAGGGTSYEQYF. CDR3 nucleotide sequence: TGCGCCAGCAGCCAAGTAGGTGCTGGCGGGGGGACCTCCTACGAGCAGTACTTC.

This clone was recorded a few times. The J gene is TRBJ1-1, the V gene TRBV19; D unclear. Per the germline V gene, CDR1 is LNHDA and CDR2 is SQIVND (reference sequence). CDR3 size: 12 residues. With 3 bases removed from V and 4 bases from J, the gap between germline ends came to 6 bases. This CDR3 is CASSIGATEAFF. CDR3 in DNA: TGTGCCAGTAGTATCGGTGCCACTGAAGCTTTCTTT.

The chain combines TRBV6-5 with TRBJ1-2; possible D gene TRBD1, 5 bases. The CDR3 totals 14 residues. Trimming left V 6 bases short and J 0 bases short, with 11 bases between. Per the germline V gene, CDR1 is MNHEY and CDR2 is SVGAGI. CDR3 nucleotides: TGTGCCAGCAGCCTAACAGGACCTAACTATGGCTACACCTTC. This codes for CASSLTGPNYGYTF.

V gene TRBV21-1 combines with J gene TRBJ2-7; the D call of TRBD1 is as the table states it, not checked on the DNA. TRBV21-1 is a known pseudogene. The CDR3 is 15 amino acids. The CDR3 DNA sequence: TGTGCCAGCAGCAAAGCGTGGCCAGGTGACTACGAGCAGTACTTC. It translates to CASSKAWPGDYEQYF.

To note about this clone: A junction end diverges from the germline sequence, so it may reflect a read error. The V and J genes are TRBV7-9 and TRBJ1-5, with a tentative D call TRBD1 (6 bases). Germline assignment: CDR1 SEHNR and CDR2 FQNEAQ (reference sequence). The CDR3 spans 16 residues. The CDR3 here is CSSSLAGQRNGQPQHF. CDR3 coding DNA: TGTTCCAGCAGCTTAGCGGGACAAAGGAATGGTCAGCCCCAGCATTTT. Looking up the rest from reference TRBV7-9 and TRBJ1-5 gives the full variable domain: DTGVSQNPRHKITKRGQNVTFRCDPISEHNRLYWYRQTLGQGPEFLTYFQNEAQLEKSRLLSDRFSAERPKGSFSTLEIQRTEQGDSAMYLCSSSLAGQRNGQPQHFGDGTRLSIL.

The rearrangement links TRBV2 to TRBJ2-7; D perhaps matches TRBD1 (5 bases). This CDR3 region has 15 residues. Germline-derived CDR1 and CDR2 are SNHLY and FYNNEI. V was pared by 5 bases and J by 1 base, with 15 bases between. The CDR3 DNA follows: TGTGCCAGCAGTATGGGCAGGGCCTTTTCCTACGAGCAGTACTTC. Its translation is CASSMGRAFSYEQYF.